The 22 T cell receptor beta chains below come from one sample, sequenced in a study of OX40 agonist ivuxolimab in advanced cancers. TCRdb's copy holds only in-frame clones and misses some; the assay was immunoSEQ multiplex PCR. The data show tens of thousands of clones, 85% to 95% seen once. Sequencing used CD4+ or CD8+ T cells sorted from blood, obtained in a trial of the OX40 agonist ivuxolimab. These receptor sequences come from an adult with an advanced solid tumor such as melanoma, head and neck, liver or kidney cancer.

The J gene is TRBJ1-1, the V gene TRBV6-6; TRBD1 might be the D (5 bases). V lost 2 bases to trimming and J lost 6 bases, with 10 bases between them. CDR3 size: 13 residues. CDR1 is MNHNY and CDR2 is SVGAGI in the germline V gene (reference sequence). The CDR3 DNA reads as TGTGCCAGCAGTTACGCCGGGGGGGCTGAAGCTTTCTTT. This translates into CASSYAGGAEAFF.

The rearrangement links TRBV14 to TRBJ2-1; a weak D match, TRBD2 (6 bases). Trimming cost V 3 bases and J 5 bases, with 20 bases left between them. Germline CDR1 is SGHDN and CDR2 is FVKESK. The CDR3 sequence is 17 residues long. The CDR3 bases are TGTGCCAGCAGCCAGCTCAATCCGGGACTTTTCGACAATGAGCAGTTCTTC. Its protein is CASSQLNPGLFDNEQFF.

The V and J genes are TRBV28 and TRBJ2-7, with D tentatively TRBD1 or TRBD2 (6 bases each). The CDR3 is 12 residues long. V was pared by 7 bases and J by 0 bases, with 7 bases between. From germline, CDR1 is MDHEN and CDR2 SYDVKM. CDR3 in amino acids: CASKGGSYEQYF. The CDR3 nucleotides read TGTGCCAGCAAGGGGGGCTCCTACGAGCAGTACTTC. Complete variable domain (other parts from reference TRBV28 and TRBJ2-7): DVKVTQSSRYLVKRTGEKVFLECVQDMDHENMFWYRQDPGLGLRLIYFSYDVKMKEKGDIPEGYSVSREKKERFSLILESASTNQTSMYLCASKGGSYEQYFGPGTRLTVT.

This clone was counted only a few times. CDR3 loop: CASSFTGGGEQYF. Written as DNA, the CDR3 is TGTGCCAGCAGTTTTACGGGCGGGGGGGAGCAGTACTTC. V usage is TRBV27 and J usage is TRBJ2-7, with 8 bases lining up with TRBD2. The V segment lost 3 bases and the J segment 7 bases; nucleotides outside the gene matches: 5. Germline CDR1 and CDR2: MNHEY and SMNVEV (reference sequence). This CDR3 region has 13 residues.

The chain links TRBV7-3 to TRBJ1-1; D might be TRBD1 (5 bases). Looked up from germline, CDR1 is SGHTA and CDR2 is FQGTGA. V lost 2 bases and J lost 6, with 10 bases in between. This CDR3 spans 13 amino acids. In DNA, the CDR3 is TGTGCCAGCAGCTTACATGGGGGAGCTGAAGCTTTCTTT. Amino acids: CASSLHGGAEAFF.

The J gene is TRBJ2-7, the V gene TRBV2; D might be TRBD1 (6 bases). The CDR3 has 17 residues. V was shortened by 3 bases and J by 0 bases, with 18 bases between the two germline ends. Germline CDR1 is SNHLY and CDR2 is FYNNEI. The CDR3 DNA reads TGTGCCAGCAGTGAGGGACATGATGAACCCACCTCCTACGAGCAGTACTTC. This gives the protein CASSEGHDEPTSYEQYF. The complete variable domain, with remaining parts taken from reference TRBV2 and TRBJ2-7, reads EPEVTQTPSHQVTQMGQEVILRCVPISNHLYFYWYRQILGQKVEFLVSFYNNEISEKSEIFDDQFSVERPDGSNFTLKIRSTKLEDSAMYFCASSEGHDEPTSYEQYFGPGTRLTVT.

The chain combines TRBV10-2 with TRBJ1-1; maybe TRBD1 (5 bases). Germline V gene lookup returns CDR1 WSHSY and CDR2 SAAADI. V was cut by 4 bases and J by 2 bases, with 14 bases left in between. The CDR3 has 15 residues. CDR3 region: CASSAGDGTNTEAFF. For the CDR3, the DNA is TGCGCCAGCAGTGCGGGGGACGGAACCAACACTGAAGCTTTCTTT.

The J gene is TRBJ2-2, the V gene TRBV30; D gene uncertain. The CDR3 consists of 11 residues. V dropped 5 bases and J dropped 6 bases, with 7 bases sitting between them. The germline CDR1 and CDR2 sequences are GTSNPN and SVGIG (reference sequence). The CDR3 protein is CAWEESGELFF. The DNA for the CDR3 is TGTGCCTGGGAAGAATCCGGGGAGCTGTTTTTT. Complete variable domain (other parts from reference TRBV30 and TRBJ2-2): SQTIHQWPATLVQPVGSPLSLECTVEGTSNPNLYWYRQAAGRGLQLLFYSVGIGQISSEVPQNLSASRPQDRQFILSSKKLLLSDSGFYLCAWEESGELFFGEGSRLTVL.

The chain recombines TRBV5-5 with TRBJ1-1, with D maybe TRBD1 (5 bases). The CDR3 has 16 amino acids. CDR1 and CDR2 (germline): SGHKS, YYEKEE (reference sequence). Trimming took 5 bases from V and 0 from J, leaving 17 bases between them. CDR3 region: CASSLGEGHMNTEAFF. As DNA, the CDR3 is TGTGCCAGCAGTCTAGGGGAAGGACACATGAACACTGAAGCTTTCTTT. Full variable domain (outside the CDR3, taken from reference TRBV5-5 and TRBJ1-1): DAGVTQSPTHLIKTRGQQVTLRCSPISGHKSVSWYQQVLGQGPQFIFQYYEKEERGRGNFPDRFSARQFPNYSSELNVNALLLGDSALYLCASSLGEGHMNTEAFFGQGTRLTVV.

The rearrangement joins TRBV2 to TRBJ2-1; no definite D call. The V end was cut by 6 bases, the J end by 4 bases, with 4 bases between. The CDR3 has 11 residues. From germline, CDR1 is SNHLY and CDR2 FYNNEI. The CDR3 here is CASRIYNEQFF. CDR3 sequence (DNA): TGTGCCAGCAGGATTTACAATGAGCAGTTCTTC.

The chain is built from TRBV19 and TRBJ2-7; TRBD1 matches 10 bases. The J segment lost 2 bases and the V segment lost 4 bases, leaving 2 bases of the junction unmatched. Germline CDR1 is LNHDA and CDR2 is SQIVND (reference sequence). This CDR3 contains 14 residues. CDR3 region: CASSRDRGTYEQYF. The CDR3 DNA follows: TGTGCCAGTAGTAGGGACAGGGGAACCTACGAGCAGTACTTC.

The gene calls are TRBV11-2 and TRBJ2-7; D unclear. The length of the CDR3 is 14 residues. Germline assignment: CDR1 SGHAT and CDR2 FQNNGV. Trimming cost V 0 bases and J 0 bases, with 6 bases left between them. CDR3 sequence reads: CASSLEGFSYEQYF. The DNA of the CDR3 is TGTGCCAGCAGCTTAGAGGGGTTCTCCTACGAGCAGTACTTC.

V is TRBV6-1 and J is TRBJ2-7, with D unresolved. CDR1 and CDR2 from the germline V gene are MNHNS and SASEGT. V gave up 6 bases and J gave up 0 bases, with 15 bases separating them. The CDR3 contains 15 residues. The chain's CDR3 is CASSPPAAASYEQYF. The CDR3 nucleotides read TGTGCCAGCAGCCCCCCGGCGGCAGCCTCCTACGAGCAGTACTTC.

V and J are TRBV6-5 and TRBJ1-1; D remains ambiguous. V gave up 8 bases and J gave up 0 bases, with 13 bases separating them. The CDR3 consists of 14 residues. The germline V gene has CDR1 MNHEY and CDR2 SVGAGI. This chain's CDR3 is CASASREVNTEAFF. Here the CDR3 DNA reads TGTGCCAGCGCAAGCCGCGAGGTGAACACTGAAGCTTTCTTT.

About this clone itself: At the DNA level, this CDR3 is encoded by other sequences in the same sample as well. The CDR3 here is CASSLGGAGGRETQYF. The CDR3 region has the DNA TGTGCCAGCAGCTTAGGGGGAGCGGGGGGTCGAGAGACCCAGTACTTC. The chain employs TRBV7-2 and TRBJ2-5; 9 bases fit TRBD2. The V gene end was trimmed by 1 base and the J gene end by 4 bases; junction bases not matched to a gene: 7. The germline V gene encodes CDR1 SGHTA and CDR2 FQGNSA. There are 16 residues in the CDR3.

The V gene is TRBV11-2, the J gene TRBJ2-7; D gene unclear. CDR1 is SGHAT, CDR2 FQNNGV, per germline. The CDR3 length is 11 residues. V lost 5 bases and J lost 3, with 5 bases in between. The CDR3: CASSANYEQYF. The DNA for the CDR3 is TGTGCCAGCAGCGCCAACTACGAGCAGTACTTC.

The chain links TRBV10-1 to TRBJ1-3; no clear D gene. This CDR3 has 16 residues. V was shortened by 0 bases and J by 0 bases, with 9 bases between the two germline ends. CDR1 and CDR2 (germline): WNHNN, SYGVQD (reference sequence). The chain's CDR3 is CASSESAGFSGNTIYF. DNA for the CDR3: TGCGCCAGCAGTGAGTCTGCCGGATTCTCTGGAAACACCATATATTTT.

The CDR3 loop reads CAISEGTGFNEKLFF. The CDR3 nucleotides read TGTGCCATCAGTGAAGGGACAGGGTTTAATGAAAAACTGTTTTTT. The chain joins TRBV10-3 to TRBJ1-4, with 9 bases lining up with TRBD1. V lost 3 bases and J lost 4; bases outside the gene matches: 3. CDR3 length: 15 amino acids. Germline-derived CDR1 and CDR2 are ENHRY and SYGVKD.

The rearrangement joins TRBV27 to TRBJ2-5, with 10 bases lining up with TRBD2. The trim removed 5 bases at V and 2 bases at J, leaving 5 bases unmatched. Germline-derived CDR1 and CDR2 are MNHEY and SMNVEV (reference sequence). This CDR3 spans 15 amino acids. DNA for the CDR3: TGTGCCAGCAGTCCGGGACTAGCGCCTCAAGAGACCCAGTACTTC. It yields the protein CASSPGLAPQETQYF.

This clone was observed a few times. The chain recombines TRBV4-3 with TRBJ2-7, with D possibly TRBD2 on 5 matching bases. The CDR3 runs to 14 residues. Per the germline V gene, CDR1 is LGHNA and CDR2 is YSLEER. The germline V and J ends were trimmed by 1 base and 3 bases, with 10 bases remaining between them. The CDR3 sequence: CASSQAIGGYEQYF. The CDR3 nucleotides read TGCGCCAGCAGCCAAGCTATAGGAGGCTACGAGCAGTACTTC.

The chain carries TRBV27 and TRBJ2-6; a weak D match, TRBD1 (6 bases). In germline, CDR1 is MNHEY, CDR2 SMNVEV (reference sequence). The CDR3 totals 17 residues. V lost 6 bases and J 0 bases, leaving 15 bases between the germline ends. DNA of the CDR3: TGTGCCAGCAGCCACAGGGCTATTAGCTCTGGGGCCAACGTCCTGACTTTC. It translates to CASSHRAISSGANVLTF.

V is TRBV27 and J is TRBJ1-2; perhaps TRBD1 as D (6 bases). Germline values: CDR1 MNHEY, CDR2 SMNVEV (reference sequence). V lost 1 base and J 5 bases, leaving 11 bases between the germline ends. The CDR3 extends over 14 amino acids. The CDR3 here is CASSLWGQGYGYTF. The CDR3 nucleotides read TGTGCCAGCAGTTTATGGGGGCAGGGATATGGCTACACCTTC.